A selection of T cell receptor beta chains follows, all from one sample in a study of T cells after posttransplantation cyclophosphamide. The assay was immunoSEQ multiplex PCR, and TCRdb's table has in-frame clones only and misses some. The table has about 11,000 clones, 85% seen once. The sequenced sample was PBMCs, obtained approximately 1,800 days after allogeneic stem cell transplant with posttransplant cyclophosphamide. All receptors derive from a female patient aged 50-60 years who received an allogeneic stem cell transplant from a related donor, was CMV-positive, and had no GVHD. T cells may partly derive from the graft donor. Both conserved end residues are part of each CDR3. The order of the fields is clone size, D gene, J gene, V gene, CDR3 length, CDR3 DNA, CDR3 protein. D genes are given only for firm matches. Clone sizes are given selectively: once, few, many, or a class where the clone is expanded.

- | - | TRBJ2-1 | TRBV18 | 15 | TGTGCCAGCTCACCACAGGGGGGGGTCCTCAATGAGCAGTTCTTC | CASSPQGGVLNEQFF
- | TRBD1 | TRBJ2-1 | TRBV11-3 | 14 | TGTGCCAGCAGCTGGCAGACAGGGGGAAATGAGCAGTTCTTC | CASSWQTGGNEQFF
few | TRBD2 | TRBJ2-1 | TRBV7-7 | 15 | TGTGCCAGCAGCTCGTTAGCGGGAGGAACCAATGAGCAGTTCTTC | CASSSLAGGTNEQFF
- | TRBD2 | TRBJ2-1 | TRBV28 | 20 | TGTGCCATCAAACTGGAGCGGGGCTCCGATCAAGGGCTCTCCTACAATGAGCAGTTCTTC | CAIKLERGSDQGLSYNEQFF
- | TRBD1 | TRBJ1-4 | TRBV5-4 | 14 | TGTGCCAGCAGCCCGGGACAGTGGAATGAAAAACTGTTTTTT | CASSPGQWNEKLFF
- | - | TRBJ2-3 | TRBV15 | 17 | TGTGCCACCAGCAGGTCAGGGGACTACCAGGGGCTAGATACGCAGTATTTT | CATSRSGDYQGLDTQYF
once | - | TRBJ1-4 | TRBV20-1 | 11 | TGCAGTGCTAGGCAGGATGAAAAACTGTTTTTT | CSARQDEKLFF
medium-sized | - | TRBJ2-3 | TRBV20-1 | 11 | TGCAGTGCCTCGAGCACAGATACGCAGTATTTT | CSASSTDTQYF
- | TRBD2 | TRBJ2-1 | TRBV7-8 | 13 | TGTGCCAGCGGACTGCGGGGGGTGAATGAGCAGTTCTTC | CASGLRGVNEQFF
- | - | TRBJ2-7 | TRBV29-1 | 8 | TGCATCAGCTACGAGCAGTACTTC | CISYEQYF
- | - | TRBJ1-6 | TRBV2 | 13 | TGTGCCAGCAGAGAATCTTGGAGTTCACCCCTCCACTTT | CASRESWSSPLHF
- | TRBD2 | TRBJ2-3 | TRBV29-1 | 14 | TGCAGCGTTGACGGGAGCGGGGGCACAGATACGCAGTATTTT | CSVDGSGGTDTQYF
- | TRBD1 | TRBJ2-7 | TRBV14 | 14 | TGTGCCAGCACCTGGACAGGGGCGGTCTACGAGCAGTACTTC | CASTWTGAVYEQYF
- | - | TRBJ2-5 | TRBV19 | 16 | TGTGCCAGTAGTGTCGGCGGGGTGCTAGTCCAGGAGACCCAGTACTTC | CASSVGGVLVQETQYF
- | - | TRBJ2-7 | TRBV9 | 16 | TGTGCCAGCAGCGTAGCCCTAGCATCCGTTCGGGGTGAGCAGTACTTC | CASSVALASVRGEQYF
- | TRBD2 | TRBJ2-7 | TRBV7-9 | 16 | TGTGCCAGCAGCTCCCACACCCGGGACTACTCCTACGAGCAGTACTTC | CASSSHTRDYSYEQYF
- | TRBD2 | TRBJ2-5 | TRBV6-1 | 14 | TGTGCCAGCAGTCTTAGCGGGAGAGAAGAGACCCAGTACTTC | CASSLSGREETQYF
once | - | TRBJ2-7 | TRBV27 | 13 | TGTGCCAGCAGATCGGTCGCGCATTACGAGCAGTACTTC | CASRSVAHYEQYF
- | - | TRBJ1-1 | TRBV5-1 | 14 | TGCGCCAGCAGCTTGGCCGCTGAGGGCACTGAAGCTTTCTTT | CASSLAAEGTEAFF
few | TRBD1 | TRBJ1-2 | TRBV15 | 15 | TGTGCCACCAGCTTTCTACAGGGGAACCGCTATGGCTACACCTTC | CATSFLQGNRYGYTF